A single sample gave rise to the 7 T cell receptor beta chains below, sequenced in a study of blood T cell repertoires in COVID-19. Assay used: immunoSEQ multiplex PCR; TCRdb lists only in-frame clones, some missing. The table includes some 340,000 clones, 83% detected once. Sequencing was carried out using peripheral blood. The receptors were gathered from a man between 25 and 39 years old with active or convalescent COVID-19.

Concerning this clone itself: The sample holds other DNA sequences that translate to the same CDR3. The CDR3 sequence: CASSLEGGAYEQYF. In DNA, the CDR3 is TGTGCCAGCAGCCTAGAGGGGGGGGCCTACGAGCAGTACTTC. This chain links TRBV7-2 with TRBJ2-7; TRBD2 might be the D (7 bases). This CDR3 spans 14 amino acids. Per germline, CDR1 SGHTA and CDR2 FQGNSA. Between the trimmed V and J ends, which lost 5 bases and 2 bases, there was a span of 13 bases. Full variable domain (outside the CDR3, taken from reference TRBV7-2 and TRBJ2-7): GAGVSQSPSNKVTEKGKDVELRCDPISGHTALYWYRQSLGQGLEFLIYFQGNSAPDKSGLPSDRFSAERTGGSVSTLTIQRTQQEDSAVYLCASSLEGGAYEQYFGPGTRLTVT.

The chain is built from TRBV7-9 and TRBJ1-3, with 8 nucleotides matching TRBD1. Germline lookup yields CDR1 SEHNR and CDR2 FQNEAQ (reference sequence). The CDR3 runs to 17 residues. The V and J ends lost 3 bases and 0 bases, in that order; junction bases with no gene match: 7. DNA for the CDR3: TGTGCCAGCAGCTTCCTGATGACAGGGGACTCTGGAAACACCATATATTTT. Protein sequence: CASSFLMTGDSGNTIYF.

V and J are TRBV19 and TRBJ1-5; no firm D call. Germline CDR1 is LNHDA and CDR2 is SQIVND (reference sequence). The CDR3 loop spans 14 amino acids. Trimming removed 5 bases at V and 5 bases at J, with 13 bases between. The CDR3 nucleotides are TGTGCCAGTAGTCCCCAAAGCGAGGATCAGCCCCAGCATTTT. This sequence encodes CASSPQSEDQPQHF.

The V and J genes are TRBV4-3 and TRBJ2-1; 10 nucleotides line up with TRBD2. CDR1 and CDR2 from the germline V gene are LGHNA and YSLEER. After removal of 2 bases from V and 6 bases from J, the junction contained 4 bases not matched to a gene. There are 15 residues in the CDR3. Written as DNA, the CDR3 is TGCGCCAGCAGCCAATCCTGGACTAGCGGCAATGAGCAGTTCTTC. Protein sequence: CASSQSWTSGNEQFF.

CDR3 sequence (DNA): TGTGCCAGCAGTTACTCGATGAGGGGGCAGGGGCATGGCTACACCTTC. Amino acids: CASSYSMRGQGHGYTF. This chain connects TRBV6-5 to TRBJ1-2; TRBD1 agrees at 7 bases. Germline lookup yields CDR1 MNHEY and CDR2 SVGAGI. V was pared by 0 bases and J by 6 bases, with 10 bases of the junction left unmatched. CDR3 size: 16 residues.

CDR3 coding DNA: TGTGCCAGCACCCCGGGCGGGGGTTACGAGCAGTACTTC. Encoded protein: CASTPGGGYEQYF. This chain uses TRBV6-5 with TRBJ2-7, with 7 bases aligning to TRBD2. The CDR3 runs to 13 residues. V shed 7 bases, J shed 4 bases, and the junction held 7 bases outside the gene matches. The germline V gene has CDR1 MNHEY and CDR2 SVGAGI.

The chain joins TRBV11-2 to TRBJ1-2, with no clear D. Trimming took off 1 base at V and 4 bases at J, with 10 bases between the two ends. The germline V gene has CDR1 SGHAT and CDR2 FQNNGV. The CDR3 loop spans 14 amino acids. CDR3 region: CASSLGGSGYGYTF. In nucleotides, the CDR3 is TGTGCCAGCAGCTTAGGTGGTAGTGGCTATGGCTACACCTTC.